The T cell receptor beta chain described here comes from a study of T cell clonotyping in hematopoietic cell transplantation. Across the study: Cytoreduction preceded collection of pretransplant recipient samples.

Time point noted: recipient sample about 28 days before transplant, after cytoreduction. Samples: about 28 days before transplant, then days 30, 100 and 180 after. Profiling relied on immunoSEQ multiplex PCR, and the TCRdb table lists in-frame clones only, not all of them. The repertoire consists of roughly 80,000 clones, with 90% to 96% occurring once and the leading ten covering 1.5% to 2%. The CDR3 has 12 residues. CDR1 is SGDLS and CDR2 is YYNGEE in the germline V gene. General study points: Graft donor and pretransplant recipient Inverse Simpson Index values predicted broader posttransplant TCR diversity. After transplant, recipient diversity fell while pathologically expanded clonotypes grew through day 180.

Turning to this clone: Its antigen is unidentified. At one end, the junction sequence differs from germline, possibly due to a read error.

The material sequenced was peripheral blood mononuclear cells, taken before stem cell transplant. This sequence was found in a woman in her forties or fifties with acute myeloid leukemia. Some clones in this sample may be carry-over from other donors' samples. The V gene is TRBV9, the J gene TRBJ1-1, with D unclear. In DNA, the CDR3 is TGTGCCGGCAGCAGGATGAACACTGAAGCTTTCTTT. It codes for CAGSRMNTEAFF. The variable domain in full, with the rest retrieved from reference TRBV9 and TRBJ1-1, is DSGVTQTPKHLITATGQRVTLRCSPRSGDLSVYWYQQSLDQGLQFLIQYYNGEERAKGNILERFSAQQFPDLHSELNLSSLELGDSALYFCAGSRMNTEAFFGQGTRLTVV.